The rows below give T cell receptor beta chains drawn from one sample of a study of T cells in localized non-small cell lung cancer. The method was immunoSEQ multiplex PCR; TCRdb's version includes in-frame clones alone and lacks a portion of them. The sample carries about 26,000 clones, more than 85% recorded once. Sequences were derived from peripheral blood, sampled before any cancer treatment. The receptor source for this set is a female donor over 55 with stage II squamous cell lung carcinoma. CDR3s include the opening cysteine and the closing phenylalanine or tryptophan. The D gene is left open where the match is weak. Not every row has a clone size; where given, it reads once, few, many or a size class.

D gene	V gene	J gene	clone size	CDR3 DNA	CDR3 protein
TRBD2	TRBV15	TRBJ2-5	NA	TGTGCCACCACCAAGGGACTAGCGGGAGAGGAGACCCAGTACTTC	CATTKGLAGEETQYF
NA	TRBV7-2	TRBJ1-1	NA	TGTGCCAGCAGCCCCCGACAGGCGGGGGGCACTGAAGCTTTCTTT	CASSPRQAGGTEAFF
NA	TRBV15	TRBJ2-3	NA	TGTGCCACCAGCAGAGGGCAGGGTGGGACAGATACGCAGTATTTT	CATSRGQGGTDTQYF
NA	TRBV19	TRBJ1-2	NA	TGTGCCAGCGTGGGTCCGAACTATGGCTACACCTTC	CASVGPNYGYTF
TRBD1	TRBV27	TRBJ1-1	NA	TGTGCCAGCAGGCGGGACAGGGCGAACACTGAAGCTTTCTTT	CASRRDRANTEAFF
NA	TRBV6-5	TRBJ1-5	NA	TGTGCCAGCAGGACCGGACTGTGGGGTCAGCCCCAGCATTTT	CASRTGLWGQPQHF
NA	TRBV29-1	TRBJ1-2	NA	TGCAGCGTTGAAATGCCTTCCGGCTACACCTTC	CSVEMPSGYTF
NA	TRBV30	TRBJ1-3	NA	TGTGCCTGGGAGGCCTCTGGAAACACCATATATTTT	CAWEASGNTIYF
NA	TRBV28	TRBJ2-3	NA	TGTGCCAGCAGGCCGGGACTTAGCACAGATACGCAGTATTTT	CASRPGLSTDTQYF
NA	TRBV28	TRBJ2-1	NA	TGTGCCAGCAGCCTCAAGGCAGGGCGGAATGAGCAGTTCTTC	CASSLKAGRNEQFF
NA	TRBV5-5	TRBJ2-3	NA	TGTGCCAGCAGCTTGTGGGGACCCACAGATACGCAGTATTTT	CASSLWGPTDTQYF
NA	TRBV5-4	TRBJ1-3	NA	TGTGCCAGCAGCTTGGAGACAGGCGCTTCTGGAAACACCATATATTTT	CASSLETGASGNTIYF
NA	TRBV2	TRBJ2-7	NA	TGTGCCAGCAGGATAACAGCTACAACCTCCTACGAGCAGTACTTC	CASRITATTSYEQYF
TRBD1	TRBV19	TRBJ1-2	NA	TGTGCCAGTAGCCGTGAAGGGACAGGGGGCTTAGGCTACACCTTC	CASSREGTGGLGYTF
NA	TRBV27	TRBJ2-7	NA	TGTGCCAGCAGACCGACGGGTGGAGCCGAGCAGTACTTC	CASRPTGGAEQYF
NA	TRBV5-6	TRBJ1-5	NA	TGTGCCAGCAGCTTGGGACGCTCACCCCCCCAGCATTTT	CASSLGRSPPQHF
TRBD1	TRBV28	TRBJ1-2	NA	TGTGCCAGCAGGTCGGGACAGGGTAACTATGGCTACACCTTC	CASRSGQGNYGYTF
NA	TRBV6-6	TRBJ2-1	once	TGTGCCAGCAGTTACTCGATTGGGAGTGAGCAGTTCTTC	CASSYSIGSEQFF
NA	TRBV5-1	TRBJ2-3	NA	TGCGCCAGCAGCTTAGGGGGGATTCAAGATACGCAGTATTTT	CASSLGGIQDTQYF
NA	TRBV6-1	TRBJ1-3	NA	TGTGCCAGCAGCGTCGAATCTTACTCTGGAAACACCATATATTTT	CASSVESYSGNTIYF
NA	TRBV7-2	TRBJ2-5	NA	TGTGCCAGCAGCCAAGTCCTGGGGACCCAGTACTTC	CASSQVLGTQYF
NA	TRBV4-2	TRBJ2-3	NA	TGTGCCAGCAGCCAAGGGGGTAGCCCCAGCACAGATACGCAGTATTTT	CASSQGGSPSTDTQYF
NA	TRBV7-9	TRBJ1-1	NA	TGTGCCAGCAGCTTAAAAGGTAGGGCTTTCTTT	CASSLKGRAFF
NA	TRBV28	TRBJ2-7	NA	TGTGCCAGCAGTTTCCGGGACACGTTGAACTACGAGCAGTACTTC	CASSFRDTLNYEQYF